This passage covers 28 T cell receptor beta chains from one sample sequenced in a study of OX40 agonist ivuxolimab in advanced cancers. TCRdb's copy holds only in-frame clones and misses some; the assay was immunoSEQ multiplex PCR. Here the sample spans about 61,000 clones, 86% being singletons. The sequencing used CD4+ or CD8+ T cells sorted from blood, collected in a trial of the OX40 agonist ivuxolimab. The receptors come from an adult with an advanced solid tumor such as melanoma, head and neck, liver or kidney cancer.

This clone has more than one count but fewer than ten. The chain recombines TRBV25-1 with TRBJ1-6, with D maybe TRBD1 (6 bases). In germline, CDR1 is MGHDK, CDR2 SYGVNS. The V end was cut by 0 bases, the J end by 10 bases, with 13 bases between. The CDR3 length is 15 residues. The CDR3 DNA reads TGTGCCAGCAGTGAATATGGGGGGCAAGGGTCACCCCTCCACTTT. Amino acids: CASSEYGGQGSPLHF. The entire variable domain, with the rest obtained from reference TRBV25-1 and TRBJ1-6, is as follows: EADIYQTPRYLVIGTGKKITLECSQTMGHDKMYWYQQDPGMELHLIHYSYGVNSTEKGDLSSESTVSRIRTEHFPLTLESARPSHTSQYLCASSEYGGQGSPLHFGNGTRLTVT.

V and J are TRBV5-1 and TRBJ2-7, with 9 nucleotides matching TRBD1. The CDR3 spans 13 residues. CDR1 is SGHRS and CDR2 is YFSETQ in the germline V gene. The ends lost 4 bases at V and 4 bases at J; junction bases unmatched: 3. CDR3 sequence (DNA): TGCGCCAGCAGCGCAGGGACAGGGTACGAGCAGTACTTC. It codes for CASSAGTGYEQYF.

This clone was seen only a few times. This chain uses TRBV11-2 with TRBJ2-7, with 7 bases aligning to TRBD1. The CDR3 extends over 15 amino acids. From germline, CDR1 is SGHAT and CDR2 FQNNGV. The V and J ends lost 1 base and 2 bases, in that order; junction bases with no gene match: 5. The CDR3 coding sequence is TGTGCCAGCAGCTTAGTGACAGGGTCCCCCTACGAGCAGTACTTC. It yields the protein CASSLVTGSPYEQYF. The variable domain in full, completed from reference TRBV11-2 and TRBJ2-7, reads EAGVAQSPRYKIIEKRQSVAFWCNPISGHATLYWYQQILGQGPKLLIQFQNNGVVDDSQLPKDRFSAERLKGVDSTLKIQPAKLEDSAVYLCASSLVTGSPYEQYFGPGTRLTVT.

J is TRBJ2-1 and V is TRBV5-1; no reliable D call. Trimming took off 0 bases at V and 5 bases at J, with 12 bases between the two ends. The length of the CDR3 is 15 residues. Germline CDR1 SGHRS, CDR2 YFSETQ. The CDR3 DNA reads TGCGCCAGCAGCTTGGGGCAGAGTAATAACAATGAGCAGTTCTTC. Protein: CASSLGQSNNNEQFF.

The chain recombines TRBV7-2 with TRBJ2-1; 12 nucleotides match TRBD2. This CDR3 is 17 amino acids long. Germline loops: CDR1 SGHTA, CDR2 FQGNSA. Trimming cost V 2 bases and J 5 bases; bases outside gene matches: 7. CDR3 in amino acids: CASSLFPRTSGNNEQFF. The CDR3 DNA reads as TGTGCCAGCAGCTTATTCCCTCGGACTAGCGGGAACAATGAGCAGTTCTTC.

This clone was counted once. The chain links TRBV28 to TRBJ2-7; 12 bases map to TRBD2. The ends lost 8 bases at V and 3 bases at J; junction bases unmatched: 5. The germline V gene encodes CDR1 MDHEN and CDR2 SYDVKM. This CDR3 spans 14 amino acids. CDR3 sequence (DNA): TGTGCCAGCCGGACTAGCGGGGTCCTCTACGAGCAGTACTTC. It is translated as CASRTSGVLYEQYF.

This chain links TRBV6-1 with TRBJ2-5; 9 nucleotides agree with TRBD2. J was trimmed by 5 bases and V by 5 bases; bases with no gene match: 9. Germline-derived CDR1 and CDR2 are MNHNS and SASEGT. CDR3 size: 15 residues. In nucleotides, the CDR3 is TGTGCCAGCAGTACCCTCGGACTAGCGCGGGAGACCCAGTACTTC. This sequence encodes CASSTLGLARETQYF.

J is TRBJ1-2 and V is TRBV7-2; perhaps TRBD1 as D (6 bases). The CDR3 length is 15 residues. Germline loops: CDR1 SGHTA, CDR2 FQGNSA. The V end lost 4 bases, the J end lost 2 bases, and 14 bases lay between the germline ends. CDR3 coding DNA: TGTGCCAGCAGCTACCATGGACAGCCCAACTATGGCTACACCTTC. Translation gives CASSYHGQPNYGYTF. Looking up the rest from reference TRBV7-2 and TRBJ1-2 gives the full variable domain: GAGVSQSPSNKVTEKGKDVELRCDPISGHTALYWYRQSLGQGLEFLIYFQGNSAPDKSGLPSDRFSAERTGGSVSTLTIQRTQQEDSAVYLCASSYHGQPNYGYTFGSGTRLTVV.

The chain couples TRBV6-1 to TRBJ1-1; 7 bases line up with TRBD1. The CDR3 spans 15 residues. Germline trimming cut 3 bases from V and 1 base from J; bases unmatched to any gene: 5. Germline V gives CDR1 MNHNS, CDR2 SASEGT. CDR3 coding DNA: TGTGCCAGCAGTGAGGGACAGTTCCCGAACACTGAAGCTTTCTTT. Protein: CASSEGQFPNTEAFF.

As regards this clone: Other DNA sequences in this specimen translate into the identical CDR3. V is TRBV29-1 and J is TRBJ2-3; D may correspond to TRBD1 or TRBD2 (7 bases each). V was shortened by 6 bases and J by 3 bases, with 13 bases between the two germline ends. Looked up from germline, CDR1 is SQVTM and CDR2 is ANQGSEA. This CDR3 region has 13 residues. The CDR3 DNA sequence: TGCAGCGTAAGACAGGGAGGGACAGATACGCAGTATTTT. Translating gives CSVRQGGTDTQYF.

The V gene is TRBV5-1, the J gene TRBJ2-6, with D perhaps matching TRBD1 or TRBD2 (5 bases each). V lost 4 bases, J lost 2 bases, and 10 bases lay in between. CDR1 SGHRS and CDR2 YFSETQ come from the germline V gene. The CDR3 is 15 residues long. Here the CDR3 DNA reads TGCGCCAGCAGCCAAGGGGAGACTGGGGCCAACGTCCTGACTTTC. The encoded protein is CASSQGETGANVLTF.

This clone has a handful of counts. CDR3 coding DNA: TGTGCCAGCAGCGGCCGGGACAGGAGCTCCTATAATTCACCCCTCCACTTT. Translation: CASSGRDRSSYNSPLHF. V gene TRBV9 combines with J gene TRBJ1-6; 8 bases fit TRBD1. The CDR3 runs to 17 residues. CDR1 is SGDLS and CDR2 is YYNGEE in the germline V gene. J was trimmed by 0 bases and V by 3 bases; bases with no gene match: 5. Full variable domain (outside the CDR3, taken from reference TRBV9 and TRBJ1-6): DSGVTQTPKHLITATGQRVTLRCSPRSGDLSVYWYQQSLDQGLQFLIQYYNGEERAKGNILERFSAQQFPDLHSELNLSSLELGDSALYFCASSGRDRSSYNSPLHFGNGTRLTVT.

The chain joins TRBV7-2 to TRBJ2-3, with TRBD2 identical over 10 bases. Trimming removed 1 base from V and 3 bases from J; junction bases left unmatched: 7. The CDR3 has 17 amino acids. Per germline, CDR1 SGHTA and CDR2 FQGNSA. This chain's CDR3 is CASSLEASGRGTDTQYF. CDR3 nucleotide sequence: TGTGCCAGCAGCTTAGAGGCTAGCGGGAGAGGGACAGATACGCAGTATTTT.

The V call is TRBV7-2, the J call TRBJ2-1, with 7 bases aligning to TRBD2. Per germline, CDR1 SGHTA and CDR2 FQGNSA. The CDR3 is 17 amino acids. Trimming at V came to 0 bases and at J to 8 bases, leaving 13 bases not matched to a gene. The CDR3 reads CASSLASTSAKGYEQFF. The CDR3 region has the DNA TGTGCCAGCAGCTTAGCATCCACTAGCGCAAAAGGATATGAGCAGTTCTTC.

This chain links TRBV4-3 with TRBJ2-3, with D perhaps matching TRBD1 or TRBD2 (6 bases each). CDR1 LGHNA and CDR2 YSLEER come from the germline V gene. The CDR3 is made up of 17 amino acids. V was shortened by 1 base and J by 1 base, with 15 bases between the two germline ends. The CDR3 sequence: CASSQGSGASGTDTQYF. CDR3 DNA sequence: TGCGCCAGCAGCCAAGGTTCGGGGGCAAGTGGCACAGATACGCAGTATTTT.

Written as DNA, the CDR3 is TGTGCCAGCAGCTTGTCTAGGGGGGAGACCCAGTACTTC. Translated: CASSLSRGETQYF. The chain carries TRBV7-6 and TRBJ2-5; tentatively, D is TRBD1 (6 bases). Germline V gene sequence: CDR1 SGHVS, CDR2 FNYEAQ. V was pared by 3 bases and J by 5 bases, with 10 bases between. The CDR3 covers 13 residues.

The genes are TRBV5-5 and TRBJ1-2; D is perhaps TRBD1 (5 bases). CDR1 is SGHKS, CDR2 YYEKEE, per germline (reference sequence). V lost 0 bases to trimming and J lost 2 bases, with 8 bases between them. CDR3 length equals 14 residues. CDR3 amino acids: CASSLAGGNYGYTF. The DNA of the CDR3 is TGTGCCAGCAGCTTGGCGGGGGGGAACTATGGCTACACCTTC. Full variable domain (outside the CDR3, taken from reference TRBV5-5 and TRBJ1-2): DAGVTQSPTHLIKTRGQQVTLRCSPISGHKSVSWYQQVLGQGPQFIFQYYEKEERGRGNFPDRFSARQFPNYSSELNVNALLLGDSALYLCASSLAGGNYGYTFGSGTRLTVV.

V is TRBV5-5 and J is TRBJ2-7; no clear D gene. The V end lost 4 bases, the J end lost 7 bases, and 12 bases lay between the germline ends. Germline assignment: CDR1 SGHKS and CDR2 YYEKEE (reference sequence). The CDR3 is 12 amino acids. CDR3 bases: TGTGCCAGCAGCACCCCCGACGTGGAGCAGTACTTC. Protein: CASSTPDVEQYF.

This chain links TRBV11-3 with TRBJ2-5, with TRBD2 identical over 10 bases. Germline CDR1 is SGHNT and CDR2 is YENEEA. The CDR3 consists of 15 residues. V was pared by 2 bases and J by 4 bases, with 4 bases of the junction left unmatched. CDR3 DNA sequence: TGTGCCAGCAGCTTACTAGCGGGAGTCGGAGAGACCCAGTACTTC. Its translation is CASSLLAGVGETQYF.

In this sample, this clone turned up once. V gene TRBV15 combines with J gene TRBJ2-2, with D hard to call. From germline, CDR1 is LNHNV and CDR2 YYDKDF (reference sequence). The CDR3 consists of 13 residues. Trimming stripped 0 bases from V and 7 bases from J, with 6 bases between. CDR3 amino acids: CATSRDIVGELFF. The CDR3 DNA reads as TGTGCCACCAGCAGAGATATTGTCGGGGAGCTGTTTTTT.

The rearrangement joins TRBV6-5 to TRBJ1-2; 7 positions match TRBD1. The CDR3 is 14 amino acids. Losses at the gene ends were 0 bases for V and 6 bases for J; bases not matched to a gene: 4. The germline CDR1 and CDR2 sequences are MNHEY and SVGAGI. CDR3 residues: CASSYSGGADGYTF. For the CDR3, the DNA is TGTGCCAGCAGTTACTCAGGGGGCGCCGATGGCTACACCTTC.

The chain joins TRBV10-3 to TRBJ2-7; the D is unclear. The V and J ends lost 2 bases and 2 bases respectively, with 13 bases between them. The CDR3 has 15 residues. Germline CDR1 ENHRY, CDR2 SYGVKD. In DNA, the CDR3 is TGTGCCATCAGTGAGGATGCGACCCGGGCCTACGAGCAGTACTTC. Amino acid sequence: CAISEDATRAYEQYF.

CDR3 sequence reads: CASSLDSRVYNEQFF. CDR3 nucleotides: TGTGCCAGCAGCTTAGATTCCAGGGTCTACAATGAGCAGTTCTTC. The chain recombines TRBV7-2 with TRBJ2-1; the D gene is possibly TRBD1 (5 bases). CDR1 SGHTA and CDR2 FQGNSA come from the germline V gene. With 1 base removed from V and 3 bases from J, the gap between germline ends came to 10 bases. The CDR3 has 15 residues.

V gene TRBV5-6 combines with J gene TRBJ2-5; D might be TRBD1 (5 bases). The CDR3 has 14 amino acids. CDR1 and CDR2 (germline): SGHDT, YYEEEE. V was pared by 2 bases and J by 5 bases, with 13 bases between. The CDR3 sequence: CASSFVAGWETQYF. Written as DNA, the CDR3 is TGTGCCAGCAGCTTTGTGGCAGGGTGGGAGACCCAGTACTTC. The full variable domain, completed using reference TRBV5-6 and TRBJ2-5, is DAGVTQSPTHLIKTRGQQVTLRCSPKSGHDTVSWYQQALGQGPQFIFQYYEEEERQRGNFPDRFSGHQFPNYSSELNVNALLLGDSALYLCASSFVAGWETQYFGPGTRLLVL.

The CDR3 sequence is CASSKSSCTRMGQPQHF. The DNA of the CDR3 is TGTGCCAGCAGCAAAAGTTCATGTACGAGGATGGGTCAGCCCCAGCATTTT. The chain is built from TRBV21-1 and TRBJ1-5. TRBV21-1 is a known pseudogene. The CDR3 extends over 17 amino acids.

The rearrangement links TRBV19 to TRBJ2-7; 11 bases are shared with TRBD1. CDR1 is LNHDA and CDR2 is SQIVND in the germline V gene (reference sequence). The length of the CDR3 is 16 residues. With 6 bases clipped from V and 0 bases from J, the junction kept 7 bases outside the gene matches. This CDR3 reads CASRNSGTGGSYEQYF. The CDR3 DNA reads TGTGCCAGTAGGAACTCCGGGACAGGGGGCTCCTACGAGCAGTACTTC. Filled out from reference TRBV19 and TRBJ2-7, the complete variable domain reads DGGITQSPKYLFRKEGQNVTLSCEQNLNHDAMYWYRQDPGQGLRLIYYSQIVNDFQKGDIAEGYSVSREKKESFPLTVTSAQKNPTAFYLCASRNSGTGGSYEQYFGPGTRLTVT.

This clone was counted only a few times. The CDR3 DNA reads as TGTGCCAGTAGTATCCTGCCTAGCGGGACCACAGATACGCAGTATTTT. Amino acids: CASSILPSGTTDTQYF. V gene TRBV19 combines with J gene TRBJ2-3; TRBD2 matches 9 bases. From germline, CDR1 is LNHDA and CDR2 SQIVND (reference sequence). The junction had 6 bases not matched to a gene; V was cut back by 3 bases and J by 2 bases. The CDR3 sequence is 16 residues long.

The rearrangement uses TRBV15 and TRBJ1-1; D is unclear. V was trimmed by 1 base and J by 6 bases, leaving 15 bases between them. CDR1 LNHNV and CDR2 YYDKDF come from the germline V gene (reference sequence). The CDR3 length is 15 residues. The CDR3 spells CATSRGNLADAEAFF. The DNA for the CDR3 is TGTGCCACCAGCAGAGGGAACTTGGCGGACGCTGAAGCTTTCTTT.